The TCR beta chain described here comes from a study of T cells after yellow fever vaccination. For TCR, cDNA came from 5'RACE template switching, which added a universal primer site and UMIs. TCRdb recomputed calls from the 5' RACE reads with MiXCR, one row per CDR3 protein. In the table there are some 350,000 distinct CDR3 sequences, around 10% of which are singletons. This clonotype was counted many times. There are 16 residues in the CDR3. The germline CDR1 and CDR2 sequences are SGHRS and YFSETQ. The specimen comprised PBMCs, sampled on the day of the first yellow fever vaccination. The chain employs TRBV5-1 and TRBJ1-1; 7 bases fit TRBD1. This sequence originates from a man between 18 and 35 years old who received the YFV17D yellow fever vaccine. This chain's CDR3 is CPATSGTEEPNTEAFF. The CDR3 bases are TGCCCCGCTACAAGCGGGACAGAAGAACCAAACACTGAAGCTTTCTTT. The full variable domain, completed using reference TRBV5-1 and TRBJ1-1, is KAGVTQTPRYLIKTRGQQVTLSCSPISGHRSVSWYQQTPGQGLQFLFEYFSETQRNKGNFPGRFSGRQFSNSRSEMNVSTLELGDSALYLCPATSGTEEPNTEAFFGQGTRLTVV.